Below, 15 T cell receptor beta chains from the same sample are listed, as sequenced in a study of T cells in Graves' hyperthyroidism and ophthalmopathy. Authors of the study amplified TCR beta CDR3 regions from RNA transcripts. RT-PCR in the first round (using the HTBI primer set) targeted the TCR CDR3. From the multiplex PCR reads, TCRdb called clonotypes with MiXCR, one entry per CDR3 protein. The sample has around 250,000 distinct CDR3 sequences, roughly 15% seen once; the top ten hold about an eighth. Sequencing used blood. The receptors here all came from a woman aged 40 to 50 with Graves' hyperthyroidism that later progressed to Graves' ophthalmopathy.

This clonotype was picked up many times. The gene calls are TRBV7-6 and TRBJ2-2, with D possibly matching TRBD1 (6 bases). Looked up from germline, CDR1 is SGHVS and CDR2 is FNYEAQ. CDR3 length equals 16 residues. V was cut by 2 bases and J by 1 base, with 11 bases left in between. CDR3 sequence: CASSLQWGLNTGELFF. CDR3 DNA sequence: TGTGCCAGCAGCTTACAATGGGGGCTGAACACCGGGGAGCTGTTTTTT. Complete variable domain (other parts from reference TRBV7-6 and TRBJ2-2): GAGVSQSPRYKVTKRGQDVALRCDPISGHVSLYWYRQALGQGPEFLTYFNYEAQQDKSGLPNDRFSAERPEGSISTLTIQRTEQRDSAMYRCASSLQWGLNTGELFFGEGSRLTVL.

The rearrangement links TRBV6-5 to TRBJ2-4; 12 nucleotides align to TRBD2. Looked up from germline, CDR1 is MNHEY and CDR2 is SVGAGI. The V segment lost 0 bases and the J segment 2 bases; nucleotides outside the gene matches: 11. CDR3 length: 20 residues. The CDR3 sequence is CASSYSTSVLAGGTKNIQYF. The CDR3 coding sequence is TGTGCCAGCAGTTACTCGACCTCCGTACTAGCGGGAGGAACCAAAAACATTCAGTACTTC.

The table lists this clonotype with a few counts. The V gene is TRBV29-1, the J gene TRBJ2-1; 8 nucleotides line up with TRBD2. The CDR3 consists of 13 residues. The V and J ends lost 3 bases and 9 bases, in that order; junction bases with no gene match: 7. Germline V gene lookup returns CDR1 SQVTM and CDR2 ANQGSEA. This CDR3 reads CSVDIAGGAEQFF. CDR3 nucleotides: TGCAGCGTTGACATCGCGGGAGGTGCTGAGCAGTTCTTC.

The table lists this clonotype with many counts. The chain employs TRBV2 and TRBJ1-1; the match to TRBD1 covers 10 bases. The ends lost 6 bases at V and 8 bases at J; junction bases unmatched: 9. The CDR3 is 14 amino acids. Germline V gives CDR1 SNHLY, CDR2 FYNNEI. In DNA, the CDR3 is TGTGCCAGCAGCTCTCCGGGACAGGGGTCCGAAGCTTTCTTT. As protein: CASSSPGQGSEAFF.

Concerning this clonotype itself: One end of the junction is discordant with germline, which a read error may explain. The V call is TRBV7-3, the J call TRBJ2-3, with TRBD2 as a possible D gene (5 bases). Germline V CDR1 and CDR2: SGHTA, FQGTGA. This CDR3 comprises 14 residues. CDR3 loop: CASSLGGSTDRQYF. The CDR3 region has the DNA TGTGCCAGCAGCTTAGGAGGATCCACAGATAGGCAGTATTTT.

This clonotype was counted at least ten times. The V and J genes are TRBV20-1 and TRBJ2-2; D possibly matches TRBD1 or TRBD2 (5 bases each). CDR1 is DFQATT, CDR2 SNEGSKA, per germline (reference sequence). Trimming pared 5 bases from V and 5 bases from J, leaving 15 bases between. The CDR3 sequence is 14 residues long. The CDR3 is CSAWDPVPTGELFF. In DNA form, the CDR3 reads TGCAGTGCTTGGGACCCAGTCCCGACCGGGGAGCTGTTTTTT.

This clonotype occurred many times. This chain uses TRBV11-2 with TRBJ1-4, with a tentative D call TRBD1 (5 bases). Germline V CDR1 and CDR2: SGHAT, FQNNGV. With 2 bases removed from V and 7 bases from J, the gap between germline ends came to 8 bases. The CDR3 runs 13 residues. CDR3 residues: CASSLIGGEKLFF. CDR3 nucleotide sequence: TGTGCCAGCAGCTTAATCGGGGGTGAAAAACTGTTTTTT.

The chain recombines TRBV19 with TRBJ1-1; TRBD1 agrees at 10 bases. CDR3 size: 15 residues. The germline V gene has CDR1 LNHDA and CDR2 SQIVND (reference sequence). V shed 7 bases and J 3 bases; nucleotides not matched to a gene: 8. CDR3 in amino acids: CASITAGTGDTEAFF. CDR3 DNA: TGTGCCAGTATTACGGCCGGGACAGGGGACACTGAAGCTTTCTTT.

Concerning this clonotype itself: This may come from a read error, since a much larger clone is one base off. The V gene is TRBV20-1, the J gene TRBJ1-5; perhaps TRBD1 as D (6 bases). The CDR3 totals 13 residues. Looked up from germline, CDR1 is DFQATT and CDR2 is SNEGSKA (reference sequence). The germline V and J ends were trimmed by 0 bases and 6 bases, with 9 bases remaining between them. This CDR3 is CSAREQGAQPQHF. DNA of the CDR3: TGCAGTGCTAGAGAACAGGGAGCTCAGCCCCAGCATTTT.

This clonotype has ten or more counts. The chain is built from TRBV2 and TRBJ2-7, with D unclear. Germline V gene data show CDR1 as SNHLY and CDR2 as FYNNEI. V lost 1 base, J lost 2 bases, and 9 bases lay in between. There are 14 residues in the CDR3. The CDR3 DNA sequence: TGTGCCAGCAGTGAAGGCCTGACCCCCTACGAGCAGTACTTC. Protein product: CASSEGLTPYEQYF.

This clonotype was counted many times. J is TRBJ1-3 and V is TRBV11-2; D gene ambiguous. The V gene lost 5 bases and the J gene lost 0 bases, with 11 bases spanning the gap. CDR1 and CDR2 from the germline V gene are SGHAT and FQNNGV. There are 15 residues in the CDR3. CDR3: CASSRGRNSGNTIYF. As DNA, the CDR3 is TGTGCCAGCAGCCGCGGACGGAACTCTGGAAACACCATATATTTT.

This clonotype has at least ten counts. The V gene is TRBV7-9, the J gene TRBJ1-5; the match to TRBD1 covers 10 bases. Trimming cost V 5 bases and J 5 bases; bases outside gene matches: 6. The germline CDR1 and CDR2 sequences are SEHNR and FQNEAQ (reference sequence). The CDR3 has 15 residues. The CDR3 sequence is CASSPGTGVDQPQHF. CDR3 DNA: TGTGCCAGCAGCCCAGGGACAGGGGTAGATCAGCCCCAGCATTTT.

In this sample, this clonotype turned up a few times. The chain links TRBV19 to TRBJ2-5; D remains unclear. This CDR3 is 14 amino acids long. The V end lost 0 bases, the J end lost 2 bases, and 7 bases lay between the germline ends. Germline lookup yields CDR1 LNHDA and CDR2 SQIVND (reference sequence). CDR3 region: CASSIDWPQETQYF. CDR3 in DNA: TGTGCCAGTAGTATAGATTGGCCTCAAGAGACCCAGTACTTC.

As regards this clonotype: Germline is not matched at one junction end, which may reflect a read error. The chain employs TRBV25-1 and TRBJ2-1; 9 bases are a match to TRBD1. From germline, CDR1 is MGHDK and CDR2 SYGVNS. CDR3 length: 16 residues. CDR3 residues: CASSEADRGLYNEQFF. The CDR3 DNA sequence: TGTGCCAGCAGTGAAGCGGACAGGGGCCTCTACAACGAGCAGTTCTTC. The full variable domain, completed using reference TRBV25-1 and TRBJ2-1, is EADIYQTPRYLVIGTGKKITLECSQTMGHDKMYWYQQDPGMELHLIHYSYGVNSTEKGDLSSESTVSRIRTEHFPLTLESARPSHTSQYLCASSEADRGLYNEQFFGPGTRLTVL.

V gene TRBV7-9 combines with J gene TRBJ2-1; 7 bases agree with TRBD2. V shed 1 base, J shed 2 bases, and the junction held 5 bases outside the gene matches. The V gene's germline CDR1 is SEHNR and CDR2 FQNEAQ (reference sequence). There are 16 residues in the CDR3. The CDR3 region has the DNA TGTGCCAGCAGCTTAGGGCGGGAGCTCCCCTACAATGAGCAGTTCTTC. Translating it yields CASSLGRELPYNEQFF.